This entry lists 22 T cell receptor beta chains sequenced from one sample in a study of identical twins. From the 5' RACE reads, TCRdb called clonotypes with MiXCR, one entry per CDR3 protein. The sample consists of 1.5 million to 2 million distinct CDR3 sequences, about 32% of them appearing once. Specimen: cord blood. Receptors were obtained from a newborn girl in good health.

The V call is TRBV28, the J call TRBJ1-4; 7 bases are shared with TRBD1. Germline loops: CDR1 MDHEN, CDR2 SYDVKM. This CDR3 is built from 15 residues. Unmatched junction bases numbered 10, after V lost 6 bases and J lost 6 bases. CDR3 loop: CASSPRQGFDEKLFF. For the CDR3, the DNA is TGTGCCAGCAGCCCCAGACAGGGCTTCGATGAAAAACTGTTTTTT.

The chain uses TRBV10-3 and TRBJ2-1, with 13 bases that match TRBD2. Unmatched junction bases numbered 8, after V lost 6 bases and J lost 6 bases. There are 16 residues in the CDR3. Germline assignment: CDR1 ENHRY and CDR2 SYGVKD. CDR3 coding DNA: TGTGCCATCAGCGGACTAGCGGGAGTGGGATCCAATGAGCAGTTCTTC. Protein sequence: CAISGLAGVGSNEQFF.

This clonotype occurred many times. The chain combines TRBV7-9 with TRBJ1-4; 7 bases fit TRBD1. V shed 6 bases and J 6 bases; nucleotides not matched to a gene: 10. The CDR3 extends over 15 amino acids. Germline loops: CDR1 SEHNR, CDR2 FQNEAQ (reference sequence). This CDR3 is CASSPTGAHDEKLFF. The CDR3 DNA reads as TGTGCCAGCAGTCCTACAGGGGCCCATGATGAAAAACTGTTTTTT. Complete variable domain (other parts from reference TRBV7-9 and TRBJ1-4): DTGVSQNPRHKITKRGQNVTFRCDPISEHNRLYWYRQTLGQGPEFLTYFQNEAQLEKSRLLSDRFSAERPKGSFSTLEIQRTEQGDSAMYLCASSPTGAHDEKLFFGSGTQLSVL.

This clonotype was detected only a few times. The chain recombines TRBV29-1 with TRBJ1-1; D is ambiguous. This CDR3 has 13 amino acids. Germline lookup yields CDR1 SQVTM and CDR2 ANQGSEA. V dropped 6 bases and J dropped 1 base, with 12 bases sitting between them. CDR3 amino acids: CSVATLGNTEAFF. DNA of the CDR3: TGCAGCGTCGCGACTTTGGGGAACACTGAAGCTTTCTTT.

This sequence joins TRBV11-2 and TRBJ2-3, with 8 positions matching TRBD2. Losses at the gene ends were 5 bases for V and 2 bases for J; bases not matched to a gene: 12. This CDR3 region has 17 residues. Germline loops: CDR1 SGHAT, CDR2 FQNNGV. The CDR3 nucleotides read TGTGCCAGCAGCGCGGGACGAGCGGGGGAACTCACAGATACGCAGTATTTT. The encoded protein is CASSAGRAGELTDTQYF.

The gene calls are TRBV20-1 and TRBJ1-6; TRBD1 matches 7 bases. J gave up 5 bases and V 2 bases, and 9 bases lay outside the gene matches. Germline V gives CDR1 DFQATT, CDR2 SNEGSKA (reference sequence). There are 16 residues in the CDR3. In DNA, the CDR3 is TGCAGTGCTAGAAGGGGGGGACAGCTCAATAATTCACCCCTCCACTTT. This gives the protein CSARRGGQLNNSPLHF.

V is TRBV2 and J is TRBJ2-1, with D perhaps TRBD1 (6 bases). The V end was cut by 3 bases, the J end by 4 bases, with 10 bases between. Germline values: CDR1 SNHLY, CDR2 FYNNEI. CDR3 length: 14 amino acids. In nucleotides, the CDR3 is TGTGCCAGCAGTGATCGGACAGCTTACAATGAGCAGTTCTTC. Translated: CASSDRTAYNEQFF.

This chain uses TRBV5-6 with TRBJ2-7; maybe TRBD1 (6 bases). V shed 3 bases and J shed 2 bases, with 15 bases lying between them. Germline CDR1 SGHDT, CDR2 YYEEEE. CDR3 length: 15 residues. The CDR3 sequence: CASSSQTGRPYEQYF. In nucleotides, the CDR3 is TGTGCCAGCAGCTCCCAAACAGGGCGCCCCTACGAGCAGTACTTC.

This clonotype was observed a few times. The rearrangement joins TRBV3-1 to TRBJ2-1, with 9 bases fitting TRBD2. The J segment lost 0 bases and the V segment lost 3 bases, leaving 6 bases of the junction unmatched. The CDR3 spans 17 residues. Germline V gene data show CDR1 as LGHDT and CDR2 as YNNKEL (reference sequence). CDR3 bases: TGTGCCAGCAGCCATGCAGCGGGGGGAAGCTCCTACAATGAGCAGTTCTTC. Its translation is CASSHAAGGSSYNEQFF.

This clonotype appeared many times. This chain connects TRBV7-2 to TRBJ2-1, with 11 bases that match TRBD2. This CDR3 has 17 amino acids. Trimming took 0 bases from V and 0 from J; bases not matched to a gene: 1. Germline CDR1 is SGHTA and CDR2 is FQGNSA. The CDR3: CASSLAGTSGSYNEQFF. The CDR3 nucleotides read TGTGCCAGCAGCTTAGCAGGGACTAGCGGCTCCTACAATGAGCAGTTCTTC.

This clonotype was counted at least ten times. The chain joins TRBV2 to TRBJ1-2, with D perhaps TRBD1 (6 bases). The CDR3 is 15 residues long. Germline V CDR1 and CDR2: SNHLY, FYNNEI. V lost 3 bases, J lost 2 bases, and 13 bases lay in between. CDR3 DNA sequence: TGTGCCAGCAGTGATCCAGGGGAAAGGAACTATGGCTACACCTTC. The encoded protein is CASSDPGERNYGYTF. The entire variable domain, with the rest obtained from reference TRBV2 and TRBJ1-2, is as follows: EPEVTQTPSHQVTQMGQEVILRCVPISNHLYFYWYRQILGQKVEFLVSFYNNEISEKSEIFDDQFSVERPDGSNFTLKIRSTKLEDSAMYFCASSDPGERNYGYTFGSGTRLTVV.

The V call is TRBV10-3, the J call TRBJ1-2; TRBD1 might be the D (5 bases). This CDR3 contains 13 residues. Trimming cost V 10 bases and J 8 bases, with 20 bases left between them. The V gene's germline CDR1 is ENHRY and CDR2 SYGVKD. CDR3 loop: CASTGVGVGGYTF. DNA for the CDR3: TGTGCCAGCACGGGGGTAGGTGTTGGCGGCTACACCTTC.

J is TRBJ2-3 and V is TRBV7-9; D is unclear. Trimming removed 2 bases from V and 3 bases from J, with 9 bases in between. The V gene's germline CDR1 is SEHNR and CDR2 FQNEAQ (reference sequence). The CDR3 spans 14 residues. The DNA for the CDR3 is TGTGCCAGCAGCTTATCGCTGCTAACAGATACGCAGTATTTT. Translated, it gives CASSLSLLTDTQYF. Combining the CDR3 with reference TRBV7-9 and TRBJ2-3 gives the whole variable domain DTGVSQNPRHKITKRGQNVTFRCDPISEHNRLYWYRQTLGQGPEFLTYFQNEAQLEKSRLLSDRFSAERPKGSFSTLEIQRTEQGDSAMYLCASSLSLLTDTQYFGPGTRLTVL.

The chain joins TRBV28 to TRBJ1-2, with D possibly matching TRBD1 (5 bases). The germline V gene encodes CDR1 MDHEN and CDR2 SYDVKM. This CDR3 is 15 amino acids long. V lost 6 bases and J 7 bases, leaving 21 bases between the germline ends. The CDR3 is CASRTGPGPVGGYTF. The CDR3 DNA follows: TGTGCCAGCAGGACGGGGCCGGGGCCTGTGGGTGGCTACACCTTC.

This chain links TRBV20-1 with TRBJ2-4; 11 bases are a match to TRBD2. CDR3 length equals 14 residues. Per germline, CDR1 DFQATT and CDR2 SNEGSKA (reference sequence). The V segment lost 7 bases and the J segment 3 bases; nucleotides outside the gene matches: 5. The CDR3 loop is CSVFSGRDKNIQYF. As DNA, the CDR3 is TGCAGTGTTTTTAGCGGGAGGGACAAAAACATTCAGTACTTC.

This clonotype was found a few times. The CDR3 loop is CSVEGVRNQPQHF. The CDR3 DNA reads as TGCAGTGTCGAGGGGGTCAGGAATCAGCCCCAGCATTTT. The V call is TRBV20-1, the J call TRBJ1-5; TRBD1 might be the D (6 bases). Trimming cost V 7 bases and J 4 bases, with 14 bases left between them. This CDR3 spans 13 amino acids. Germline V gene lookup returns CDR1 DFQATT and CDR2 SNEGSKA (reference sequence).

A note on this clonotype: A read error is possible here, since a much larger clone lies one base away. The chain combines TRBV29-1 with TRBJ2-7; D is possibly TRBD2 (5 bases). The V gene's germline CDR1 is SQVTM and CDR2 ANQGSEA. The CDR3 totals 11 residues. In nucleotides, the CDR3 is TGCAGCGCTGAAGGACTCTACGAGCAGTACTTC. Its translation: CSAEGLYEQYF.

The chain couples TRBV27 to TRBJ2-4; a possible D gene is TRBD2 (6 bases). The J call is doubtful: the DNA matches TRBJ2-7 better. The CDR3 is 15 residues long. CDR1 and CDR2 from the germline V gene are MNHEY and SMNVEV (reference sequence). CDR3 in DNA: TGTGCCAGCAGTTTTTGGCTAGCCCCCGGGAGCGAGCAGTACTTC. Translating it yields CASSFWLAPGSEQYF.

This clonotype has more than one count but fewer than ten. The rearrangement links TRBV14 to TRBJ2-4; D is possibly TRBD2 (6 bases). This CDR3 is built from 15 residues. CDR1 SGHDN and CDR2 FVKESK come from the germline V gene. Trimming removed 1 base from V and 6 bases from J, with 13 bases in between. CDR3 in DNA: TGTGCCAGCAGCCAAGGCTTCGGGGGACTAAACATTCAGTACTTC. This encodes CASSQGFGGLNIQYF.

The gene calls are TRBV6-5 and TRBJ2-3; 10 bases map to TRBD2. The CDR3 has 18 amino acids. Trimming took 0 bases from V and 0 from J; bases not matched to a gene: 6. The germline V gene encodes CDR1 MNHEY and CDR2 SVGAGI. The CDR3 sequence: CASSYSITSGVSTDTQYF. CDR3 nucleotides: TGTGCCAGCAGTTACTCCATTACTAGCGGGGTTAGCACAGATACGCAGTATTTT.

The rearrangement links TRBV12-5 to TRBJ2-2, with D possibly being TRBD2 (5 bases). CDR1 is LGHNT and CDR2 is FRNRAP in the germline V gene. The CDR3 is made up of 16 amino acids. V was cut by 1 base and J by 7 bases, with 16 bases left in between. The CDR3 loop is CASGLDTVGAHGELFF. The CDR3 nucleotides are TGTGCTAGTGGTTTGGATACGGTGGGAGCTCACGGGGAGCTGTTTTTT.

This clonotype has just a few counts. The rearrangement joins TRBV11-2 to TRBJ2-4; D uncertain. The CDR3 is 15 amino acids. Looked up from germline, CDR1 is SGHAT and CDR2 is FQNNGV. The ends were cut back, 2 bases at V and 2 bases at J, with 10 bases in the middle. DNA of the CDR3: TGTGCCAGCAGCTTAAGAGCGATAACCAAAAACATTCAGTACTTC. Translated: CASSLRAITKNIQYF.